Following are 29 T cell receptor beta chains from one sample sequenced in a study of vaccination effects on CD4 cells after COVID-19. No cognate antigen is known for these TCRs. Generated by immunoSEQ multiplex PCR, the TCRdb table keeps only in-frame clones and is missing some. Among 65,000 to 85,000 clones listed, 75% to 85% were seen once. Antigen-specific CD4+ T cells were first expanded with viral peptide pools by the ViraFEST assay and only then sequenced. With roughly 10 days of culture completed, CD4+ T cells were isolated. Testing of the vaccine recipients showed negative nucleocapsid antibodies and no prior SARS-CoV-2 infection. Material: CD4+ T cells from PBMCs cultured with SARS-CoV-2 spike peptides, obtained before COVID-19 vaccination. These receptors originate from a human donor who received a COVID-19 vaccine.

The chain employs TRBV5-4 and TRBJ1-4, with D perhaps TRBD1 (5 bases). CDR1 is SGHNT, CDR2 YYREEE, per germline (reference sequence). This CDR3 comprises 14 residues. Trimming left V 1 base short and J 5 bases short, with 9 bases between. The CDR3 nucleotides read TGTGCCAGCAGCTTGATAGGGGCGAATGAAAAACTGTTTTTT. Translating gives CASSLIGANEKLFF.

V gene TRBV18 combines with J gene TRBJ1-5; D perhaps matches TRBD1 (5 bases). In germline, CDR1 is KGHSH, CDR2 LQKENI. CDR3 size: 16 residues. V dropped 0 bases and J dropped 1 base, with 10 bases sitting between them. In DNA, the CDR3 is TGTGCCAGCTCACCACCGGGGGGGTTAAGCAATCAGCCCCAGCATTTT. Its protein product is CASSPPGGLSNQPQHF.

The V call is TRBV4-1, the J call TRBJ1-1, with 7 nucleotides matching TRBD1. CDR1 and CDR2 from the germline V gene are MGHRA and YSYEKL. CDR3 size: 14 residues. The trim removed 3 bases at V and 1 base at J, leaving 2 bases unmatched. The CDR3 spells CASSQGQSNTEAFF. The DNA of the CDR3 is TGCGCCAGCAGCCAGGGACAGTCGAACACTGAAGCTTTCTTT.

This clone was observed a handful of times. The CDR3 DNA sequence: TGTGCCAGCAGCTTAGTCGGGGGTAGCGGGGAGCTGTTTTTT. Protein: CASSLVGGSGELFF. The chain couples TRBV7-2 to TRBJ2-2; perhaps TRBD2 as D (6 bases). Germline CDR1 is SGHTA and CDR2 is FQGNSA. Trimming took 1 base from V and 7 from J, leaving 10 bases between them. The CDR3 runs to 14 residues. Using reference TRBV7-2 and TRBJ2-2 for the parts outside the CDR3, the full variable domain is GAGVSQSPSNKVTEKGKDVELRCDPISGHTALYWYRQSLGQGLEFLIYFQGNSAPDKSGLPSDRFSAERTGGSVSTLTIQRTQQEDSAVYLCASSLVGGSGELFFGEGSRLTVL.

In this sample, this clone turned up once. The gene calls are TRBV18 and TRBJ2-7, with D uncertain. There are 13 residues in the CDR3. V shed 5 bases and J shed 7 bases, with 15 bases lying between them. Germline V gives CDR1 KGHSH, CDR2 LQKENI. CDR3: CASSTGSPREQYV. The DNA for the CDR3 is TGTGCCAGCTCAACCGGGTCCCCCAGGGAGCAGTACGTC.

The chain links TRBV10-1 to TRBJ2-7; TRBD1 or TRBD2 may be the D gene (6 bases each). V gave up 6 bases and J gave up 6 bases, with 27 bases separating them. The CDR3 sequence is 17 residues long. Germline V gene sequence: CDR1 WNHNN, CDR2 SYGVQD (reference sequence). CDR3 loop: CASRAGTSRLLPGEQYV. The CDR3 nucleotides read TGCGCCAGCAGGGCGGGGACATCGAGGCTCCTTCCTGGCGAGCAGTACGTC.

This rearrangement joins TRBV4-1 to TRBJ1-6; D might be TRBD1 (6 bases). The CDR3 covers 18 residues. Germline CDR1 is MGHRA and CDR2 is YSYEKL. V was cut by 1 base and J by 0 bases, with 13 bases left in between. For the CDR3, the DNA is TGCGCCAGCAGCCAAGCGGGACACCTCTTCTCCTATAATTCACCCCTCCACTTT. Protein sequence: CASSQAGHLFSYNSPLHF.

CDR3 coding DNA: TGTGCCACCAGCAGGGGGCGGGGGACAGGGTGGGGTGAGCAGTTCTTC. This codes for CATSRGRGTGWGEQFF. The chain combines TRBV15 with TRBJ2-1, with 9 nucleotides matching TRBD1. J lost 9 bases, V lost 3 bases, and 12 bases had no gene match. The CDR3 is made up of 16 amino acids. Germline values: CDR1 LNHNV, CDR2 YYDKDF (reference sequence).

The J gene is TRBJ2-6, the V gene TRBV19, with a possible D match to TRBD2 (6 bases). CDR3 length: 18 amino acids. The V end was cut by 3 bases, the J end by 1 base, with 16 bases between. CDR1 LNHDA and CDR2 SQIVND come from the germline V gene (reference sequence). This chain's CDR3 is CASSIQTGLTSGANVLTF. CDR3 DNA: TGTGCCAGTAGTATCCAGACGGGACTCACTTCTGGGGCCAACGTCCTGACTTTC.

The gene calls are TRBV18 and TRBJ1-2; D is unclear. Between the trimmed V and J ends, which lost 2 bases and 0 bases, there was a span of 10 bases. The germline CDR1 and CDR2 sequences are KGHSH and LQKENI. CDR3 size: 15 residues. Written as DNA, the CDR3 is TGTGCCAGCTCACCAAGTGCTCCCACTAACTATGGCTACACCTTC. Translated, it gives CASSPSAPTNYGYTF.

The chain couples TRBV4-1 to TRBJ2-1; a weak D match, TRBD2 (5 bases). The CDR3 consists of 14 residues. V was shortened by 2 bases and J by 6 bases, with 11 bases between the two germline ends. The germline V gene encodes CDR1 MGHRA and CDR2 YSYEKL. The CDR3: CASSQPTSVNEQFF. DNA for the CDR3: TGCGCCAGCAGCCAACCTACTAGTGTCAATGAGCAGTTCTTC.

The rearrangement joins TRBV5-4 to TRBJ2-5, with 7 bases fitting TRBD1. The germline CDR1 and CDR2 sequences are SGHNT and YYREEE (reference sequence). The length of the CDR3 is 13 residues. J was trimmed by 2 bases and V by 4 bases; bases with no gene match: 2. The CDR3 is CASSRDRQETQYF. In DNA, the CDR3 is TGTGCCAGCAGCCGGGACAGACAAGAGACCCAGTACTTC.

The chain recombines TRBV7-3 with TRBJ1-1; D unresolved. The germline gives CDR1 SGHTA, CDR2 FQGTGA. This CDR3 spans 14 amino acids. V dropped 1 base and J dropped 5 bases, with 11 bases sitting between them. This CDR3 is CASSLKPRLTEAFF. CDR3 DNA: TGTGCCAGCAGCTTAAAGCCCCGTCTTACTGAAGCTTTCTTT. The whole variable domain, remainder taken from reference TRBV7-3 and TRBJ1-1, is GAGVSQTPSNKVTEKGKYVELRCDPISGHTALYWYRQSLGQGPEFLIYFQGTGAADDSGLPNDRFFAVRPEGSVSTLKIQRTERGDSAVYLCASSLKPRLTEAFFGQGTRLTVV.

J is TRBJ2-2 and V is TRBV6-6, with 13 bases lining up with TRBD2. From germline, CDR1 is MNHNY and CDR2 SVGAGI (reference sequence). V was pared by 7 bases and J by 2 bases, with 7 bases of the junction left unmatched. The CDR3 totals 17 residues. The CDR3 nucleotides read TGTGCCAGCATTCGACTAGCGGGGGGCAAAAACACCGGGGAGCTGTTTTTT. This encodes CASIRLAGGKNTGELFF.

CDR3 residues: CASSPPRDTQYF. The CDR3 coding sequence is TGTGCCAGCAGTCCCCCGCGGGATACGCAGTATTTT. V usage is TRBV28 and J usage is TRBJ2-3; unclear D gene. Germline CDR1 is MDHEN and CDR2 is SYDVKM. Trimming shortened V by 5 bases and J by 6 bases, and 9 bases separated the two germline ends. CDR3 length: 12 residues.

This clone was picked up a small number of times. This rearrangement joins TRBV10-2 to TRBJ1-2; D uncertain. This CDR3 spans 17 amino acids. Germline V CDR1 and CDR2: WSHSY, SAAADI. The ends were cut back, 5 bases at V and 1 base at J, with 20 bases in the middle. CDR3 nucleotides: TGCGCCAGCAGTCCGGCCGGGCGGAATTCGATTAACTATGGCTACACCTTC. Protein: CASSPAGRNSINYGYTF.

This chain connects TRBV5-6 to TRBJ2-7; D is unclear. V lost 4 bases to trimming and J lost 0 bases, with 11 bases between them. Germline assignment: CDR1 SGHDT and CDR2 YYEEEE. There are 14 residues in the CDR3. The CDR3 nucleotides are TGTGCCAGCAGCCTGTTAGGCACCTCCTACGAGCAGTACGTC. It specifies CASSLLGTSYEQYV.

The chain carries TRBV20-1 and TRBJ2-5; no clear D gene. The CDR3 has 9 residues. The ends were cut back, 5 bases at V and 6 bases at J, with 4 bases in the middle. In germline, CDR1 is DFQATT, CDR2 SNEGSKA (reference sequence). The CDR3: CSAGQTQYF. CDR3 nucleotide sequence: TGCAGTGCTGGGCAGACCCAGTACTTC.

This clone was picked up a small number of times. The chain links TRBV5-4 to TRBJ2-1, with 12 bases aligning to TRBD2. Germline lookup yields CDR1 SGHNT and CDR2 YYREEE (reference sequence). The V gene end was trimmed by 0 bases and the J gene end by 10 bases; junction bases not matched to a gene: 8. The CDR3 runs 16 residues. The DNA of the CDR3 is TGTGCCAGCAGCTTGGCGGGACTAGCGGGTACTTGGGAGCAGTTCTTC. As protein: CASSLAGLAGTWEQFF.

This clone was counted a few times. The chain is built from TRBV28 and TRBJ2-7, with D possibly being TRBD2 (6 bases). The CDR3 consists of 13 residues. CDR1 is MDHEN, CDR2 SYDVKM, per germline. V shed 3 bases and J shed 6 bases, with 12 bases lying between them. CDR3 region: CASSFQGSGEQYV. CDR3 nucleotide sequence: TGTGCCAGCAGTTTTCAGGGTAGCGGCGAGCAGTACGTC.

V and J are TRBV24-1 and TRBJ1-1; D is possibly TRBD1 (5 bases). The CDR3 sequence is 14 residues long. The germline V gene has CDR1 KGHDR and CDR2 SFDVKD. Trimming removed 4 bases from V and 2 bases from J, with 10 bases in between. CDR3: CATSDSDRNTEAFF. The CDR3 DNA reads TGTGCCACCAGTGACTCCGACAGAAACACTGAAGCTTTCTTT.

This clone was counted between two and nine times. The rearrangement joins TRBV6-6 to TRBJ2-1; D gene ambiguous. The V gene lost 0 bases and the J gene lost 10 bases, with 13 bases spanning the gap. Germline V gene data show CDR1 as MNHNY and CDR2 as SVGAGI (reference sequence). There are 14 residues in the CDR3. The CDR3: CASSYSGDRREQFF. The CDR3 DNA reads as TGTGCCAGCAGTTACTCCGGAGACCGCAGAGAGCAGTTCTTC.

In this sample, this clone turned up once. The V gene is TRBV24-1, the J gene TRBJ2-1, with D maybe TRBD1 (6 bases). There are 15 residues in the CDR3. V was cut by 7 bases and J by 4 bases, with 16 bases left in between. Looked up from germline, CDR1 is KGHDR and CDR2 is SFDVKD. The CDR3 protein is CATSAWTVGYNEQFF. The CDR3 coding sequence is TGTGCCACCAGCGCCTGGACAGTGGGGTACAATGAGCAGTTCTTC.

The V and J genes are TRBV10-3 and TRBJ2-1; 10 positions match TRBD2. Per the germline V gene, CDR1 is ENHRY and CDR2 is SYGVKD. CDR3 length equals 16 residues. V shed 2 bases, J shed 2 bases, and the junction held 3 bases outside the gene matches. The CDR3 reads CAISEGLAVTYNEQFF. CDR3 nucleotides: TGTGCCATCAGTGAGGGACTAGCGGTTACCTACAATGAGCAGTTCTTC.

The chain carries TRBV5-1 and TRBJ2-5, with 10 bases identical to TRBD2. CDR1 is SGHRS, CDR2 YFSETQ, per germline. This CDR3 spans 15 amino acids. Trimming at V came to 4 bases and at J to 6 bases, leaving 9 bases not matched to a gene. The CDR3 DNA reads as TGCGCCAGCAGCCTAACCGGGACTAGCGAACAGACCCAGTACTTC. Residues: CASSLTGTSEQTQYF.

In its sample, this clone was seen a few times. CDR3 in DNA: TGTGCCTGGAGCGCTGCCCGTGACAGGTCGAGCAATCAGCCCCAGCATTTT. It codes for CAWSAARDRSSNQPQHF. V is TRBV30 and J is TRBJ1-5; possibly TRBD1 for D (6 bases). CDR3 size: 17 residues. With 3 bases removed from V and 1 base from J, the gap between germline ends came to 19 bases. The germline CDR1 and CDR2 sequences are GTSNPN and SVGIG (reference sequence).

A single count supports this clone. The chain links TRBV5-6 to TRBJ1-3, with D uncertain. This CDR3 is built from 13 residues. Germline V CDR1 and CDR2: SGHDT, YYEEEE. V was pared by 3 bases and J by 1 base, with 5 bases between. This CDR3 reads CASSSISGNTIYF. The CDR3 region has the DNA TGTGCCAGCAGCTCTATTTCTGGAAACACCATATATTTT.

The chain is built from TRBV9 and TRBJ2-5; 11 nucleotides line up with TRBD2. The CDR3 runs 15 residues. Germline CDR1 and CDR2: SGDLS and YYNGEE. Trimming cost V 3 bases and J 2 bases; bases outside gene matches: 3. This chain's CDR3 is CASSALAGGQETQYF. CDR3 coding DNA: TGTGCCAGCAGCGCCCTAGCGGGGGGACAAGAGACCCAGTACTTC. Supplemented by reference TRBV9 and TRBJ2-5, the full variable domain reads DSGVTQTPKHLITATGQRVTLRCSPRSGDLSVYWYQQSLDQGLQFLIQYYNGEERAKGNILERFSAQQFPDLHSELNLSSLELGDSALYFCASSALAGGQETQYFGPGTRLLVL.

This clone has more than one count but fewer than ten. The rearrangement uses TRBV5-8 and TRBJ1-5, with a tentative D call TRBD1 (6 bases). The germline V and J ends were trimmed by 1 base and 4 bases, with 12 bases remaining between them. There are 15 residues in the CDR3. Per the germline V gene, CDR1 is SGHTS and CDR2 is YDEGEE. The CDR3 bases are TGTGCCAGCAGCTTGAAACAGGGTAGAAATCAGCCCCAGCATTTT. It specifies CASSLKQGRNQPQHF.